Following are 9 T cell receptor beta chains from one sample sequenced in a study of cytomegalovirus exposure and HLA in healthy donors. The PCR contained 60 Vbeta and 13 Jbeta primers. Produced via immunoSEQ multiplex PCR; TCRdb's table is partial and in-frame only. The sample holds 95,000 to 100,000 clones, about 74% seen once. The sample consisted of PBMCs. All receptors derive from a man aged 60-69 years in good health and CMV-seropositive.

This clone was seen only once. The chain is built from TRBV28 and TRBJ2-1; D possibly corresponds to TRBD1 (6 bases). CDR1 MDHEN and CDR2 SYDVKM come from the germline V gene. The CDR3 runs 15 residues. V was clipped by 6 bases and J by 4 bases, with 16 bases between them. The CDR3 nucleotides are TGTGCCAGCAGCAATAAAAAAGGGGGATACAATGAGCAGTTCTTC. Its translation is CASSNKKGGYNEQFF.

The chain carries TRBV9 and TRBJ2-3, with 7 bases lining up with TRBD2. The CDR3 consists of 15 residues. Germline CDR1 is SGDLS and CDR2 is YYNGEE. The trim removed 0 bases at V and 0 bases at J, leaving 1 base unmatched. This chain's CDR3 is CASSVGAGSTDTQYF. The CDR3 DNA follows: TGTGCCAGCAGCGTAGGAGCGGGGAGCACAGATACGCAGTATTTT.

The V and J genes are TRBV5-4 and TRBJ2-3, with TRBD2 identical over 8 bases. Germline assignment: CDR1 SGHNT and CDR2 YYREEE (reference sequence). The CDR3 runs 12 residues. Trimming at V came to 0 bases and at J to 14 bases, leaving 5 bases not matched to a gene. The CDR3 DNA reads TGTGCCAGCAGCTTGGCCGGGGGGGCGCCGTATTTT. Protein sequence: CASSLAGGAPYF.

The V call is TRBV29-1, the J call TRBJ1-5; D call uncertain. V lost 3 bases and J 7 bases, leaving 16 bases between the germline ends. The CDR3 spans 14 residues. Germline loops: CDR1 SQVTM, CDR2 ANQGSEA. CDR3 bases: TGCAGCGTTGAGGGAGTTTCCCCGATCCAGCCCCAGCATTTT. This codes for CSVEGVSPIQPQHF.

This chain links TRBV2 with TRBJ2-3, with 11 bases identical to TRBD1. J lost 6 bases, V lost 9 bases, and 5 bases had no gene match. The germline V gene encodes CDR1 SNHLY and CDR2 FYNNEI. This CDR3 comprises 13 residues. The CDR3 DNA reads TGTGCCAGTGGGGACAGGGGGACGGATACGCAGTATTTT. This codes for CASGDRGTDTQYF.

In its sample, this clone was seen a few times. The chain combines TRBV18 with TRBJ1-5, with TRBD1 matching over 8 bases. Germline assignment: CDR1 KGHSH and CDR2 LQKENI. Unmatched junction bases numbered 4, after V lost 3 bases and J lost 6 bases. The CDR3 is made up of 14 amino acids. DNA for the CDR3: TGTGCCAGCTCACCGGTACAGGGGGGTCAGCCCCAGCATTTT. Protein: CASSPVQGGQPQHF. Full variable domain (missing parts from reference TRBV18 and TRBJ1-5): NAGVMQNPRHLVRRRGQEARLRCSPMKGHSHVYWYRQLPEEGLKFMVYLQKENIIDESGMPKERFSAEFPKEGPSILRIQQVVRGDSAAYFCASSPVQGGQPQHFGDGTRLSIL.

Remarks on this clone: This CDR3 is also generated by other DNA sequences in the sample. The rearrangement links TRBV30 to TRBJ2-1; TRBD1 might be the D (6 bases). Germline CDR1 and CDR2: GTSNPN and SVGIG (reference sequence). The CDR3 covers 11 residues. The V gene lost 0 bases and the J gene lost 10 bases, with 7 bases spanning the gap. CDR3 sequence: CAWSVQGEQFF. The CDR3 region has the DNA TGTGCCTGGAGTGTACAGGGAGAGCAGTTCTTC.

This chain links TRBV21-1 with TRBJ1-6; TRBD1 is taken as the D call from the table, unchecked against the DNA. TRBV21-1 has pseudogene status. CDR3 length equals 18 residues. The CDR3 region has the DNA TGTGCCAGCAGCAAAGGACGACAGGGAAGCTCCTATAATTCACCCCTCCACTTT. The encoded protein is CASSKGRQGSSYNSPLHF.

This chain uses TRBV7-3 with TRBJ1-6; 8 positions agree with TRBD1. Germline V lookup: CDR1 SGHTA, CDR2 FQGTGA. CDR3 length: 17 residues. The V gene end was trimmed by 1 base and the J gene end by 7 bases; junction bases not matched to a gene: 9. The CDR3 region is CASSLNPAGGKNSPLHF. The CDR3 coding sequence is TGTGCCAGCAGCTTAAACCCGGCAGGGGGCAAGAATTCACCCCTCCACTTT.